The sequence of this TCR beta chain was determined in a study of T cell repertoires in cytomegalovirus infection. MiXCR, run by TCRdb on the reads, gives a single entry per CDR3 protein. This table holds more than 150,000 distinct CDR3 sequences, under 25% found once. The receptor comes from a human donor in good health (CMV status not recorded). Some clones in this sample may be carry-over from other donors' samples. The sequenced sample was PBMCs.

The CDR3 coding sequence is TGTGCCAGCAGTTTGAGTGACAGTAATTCACCCCTCCACTTT. It codes for CASSLSDSNSPLHF. V and J are TRBV12-3 or TRBV12-4 and TRBJ1-6; tentative D call: TRBD1 (5 bases). Trimming took 3 bases from V and 6 from J, leaving 9 bases between them. The CDR3 runs 14 residues.